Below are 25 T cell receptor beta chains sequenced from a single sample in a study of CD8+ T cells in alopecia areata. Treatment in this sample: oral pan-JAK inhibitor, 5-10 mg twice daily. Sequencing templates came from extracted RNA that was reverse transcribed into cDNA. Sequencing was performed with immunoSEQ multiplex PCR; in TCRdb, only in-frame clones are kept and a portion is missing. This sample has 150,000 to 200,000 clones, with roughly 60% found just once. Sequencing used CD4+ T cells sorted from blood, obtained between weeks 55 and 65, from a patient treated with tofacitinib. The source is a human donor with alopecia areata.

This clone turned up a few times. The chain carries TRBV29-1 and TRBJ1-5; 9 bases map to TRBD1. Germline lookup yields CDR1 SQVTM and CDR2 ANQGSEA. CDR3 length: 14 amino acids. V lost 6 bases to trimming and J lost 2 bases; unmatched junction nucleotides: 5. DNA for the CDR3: TGCAGCGTGCTGACAGGGGGTGGCAATCAGCCCCAGCATTTT. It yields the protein CSVLTGGGNQPQHF.

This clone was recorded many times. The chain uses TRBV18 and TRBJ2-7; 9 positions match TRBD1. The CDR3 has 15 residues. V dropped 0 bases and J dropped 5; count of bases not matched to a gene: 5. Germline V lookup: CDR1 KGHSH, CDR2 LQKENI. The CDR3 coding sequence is TGTGCCAGCTCACCACCAAGTACAGGGGGCGACGAGCAGTACTTC. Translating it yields CASSPPSTGGDEQYF.

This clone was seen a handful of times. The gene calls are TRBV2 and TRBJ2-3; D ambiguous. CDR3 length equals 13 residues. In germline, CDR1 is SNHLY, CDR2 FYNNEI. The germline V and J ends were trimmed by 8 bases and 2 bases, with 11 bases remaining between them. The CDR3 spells CASPIGPTDTQYF. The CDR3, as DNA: TGTGCCAGCCCAATCGGACCCACAGATACGCAGTATTTT.

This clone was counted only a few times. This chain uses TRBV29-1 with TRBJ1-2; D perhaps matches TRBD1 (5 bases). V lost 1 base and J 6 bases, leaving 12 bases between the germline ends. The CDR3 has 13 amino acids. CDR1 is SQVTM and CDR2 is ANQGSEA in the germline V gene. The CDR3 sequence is CSVEGGLGNGYTF. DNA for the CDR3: TGCAGCGTTGAAGGGGGCCTTGGCAATGGCTACACCTTC.

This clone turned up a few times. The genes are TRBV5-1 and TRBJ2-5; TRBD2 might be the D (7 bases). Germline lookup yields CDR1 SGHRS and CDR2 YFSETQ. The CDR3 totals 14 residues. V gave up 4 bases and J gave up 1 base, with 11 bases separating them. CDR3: CASSQGRVQETQYF. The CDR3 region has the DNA TGCGCCAGCAGCCAGGGGAGGGTCCAAGAGACCCAGTACTTC.

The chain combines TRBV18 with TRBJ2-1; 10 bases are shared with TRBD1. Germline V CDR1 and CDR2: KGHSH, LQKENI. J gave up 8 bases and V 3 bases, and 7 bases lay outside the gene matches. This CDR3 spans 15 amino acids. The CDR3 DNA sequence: TGTGCCAGCTCACCTCGACAGGGGGCACGGGATGAGCAGTTCTTC. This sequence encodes CASSPRQGARDEQFF.

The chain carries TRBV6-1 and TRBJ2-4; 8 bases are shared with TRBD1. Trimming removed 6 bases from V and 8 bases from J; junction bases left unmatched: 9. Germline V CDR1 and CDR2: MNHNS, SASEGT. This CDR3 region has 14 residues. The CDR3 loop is CASSDRTGRDIQYF. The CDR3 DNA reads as TGTGCCAGCAGCGATAGGACAGGGCGGGACATTCAGTACTTC.

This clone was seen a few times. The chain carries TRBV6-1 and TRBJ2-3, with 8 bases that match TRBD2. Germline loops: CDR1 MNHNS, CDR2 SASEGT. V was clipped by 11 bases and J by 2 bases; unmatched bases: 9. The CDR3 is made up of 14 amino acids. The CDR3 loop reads CAGSIAGLTDTQYF. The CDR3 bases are TGTGCCGGATCTATAGCGGGGCTCACAGATACGCAGTATTTT.

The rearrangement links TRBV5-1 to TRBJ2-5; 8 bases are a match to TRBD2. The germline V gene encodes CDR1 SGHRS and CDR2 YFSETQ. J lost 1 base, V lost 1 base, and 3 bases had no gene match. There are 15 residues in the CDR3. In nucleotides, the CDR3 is TGCGCCAGCAGCTTGAGGGGACTAGTCCAAGAGACCCAGTACTTC. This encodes CASSLRGLVQETQYF.

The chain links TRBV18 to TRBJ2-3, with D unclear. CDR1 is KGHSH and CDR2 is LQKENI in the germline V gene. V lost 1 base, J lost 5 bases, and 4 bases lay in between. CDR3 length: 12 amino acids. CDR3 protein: CASSPQEDTQYF. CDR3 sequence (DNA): TGTGCCAGCTCACCACAGGAAGATACGCAGTATTTT.

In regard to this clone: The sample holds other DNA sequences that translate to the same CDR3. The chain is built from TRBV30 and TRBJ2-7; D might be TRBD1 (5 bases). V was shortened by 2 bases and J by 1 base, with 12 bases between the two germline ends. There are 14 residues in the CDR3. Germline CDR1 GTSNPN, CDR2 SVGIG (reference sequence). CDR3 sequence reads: CAWSRQGGSYEQYF. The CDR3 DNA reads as TGTGCCTGGAGTAGGCAGGGTGGTTCCTACGAGCAGTACTTC.

CDR3 DNA sequence: TGCAGCGTTGATCCCGGGCCAGGCGAGCAGTACTTC. Residues: CSVDPGPGEQYF. This rearrangement joins TRBV29-1 to TRBJ2-7; D is undetermined. CDR3 length: 12 amino acids. Germline V CDR1 and CDR2: SQVTM, ANQGSEA. Trimming left V 3 bases short and J 6 bases short, with 12 bases between.

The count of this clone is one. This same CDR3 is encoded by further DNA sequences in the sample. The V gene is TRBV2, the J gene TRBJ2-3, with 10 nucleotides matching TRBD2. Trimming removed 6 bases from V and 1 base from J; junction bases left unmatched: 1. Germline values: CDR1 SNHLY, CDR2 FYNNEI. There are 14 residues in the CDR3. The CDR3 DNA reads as TGTGCCAGCAGGCTAGCGGGGGGCACAGATACGCAGTATTTT. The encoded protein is CASRLAGGTDTQYF.

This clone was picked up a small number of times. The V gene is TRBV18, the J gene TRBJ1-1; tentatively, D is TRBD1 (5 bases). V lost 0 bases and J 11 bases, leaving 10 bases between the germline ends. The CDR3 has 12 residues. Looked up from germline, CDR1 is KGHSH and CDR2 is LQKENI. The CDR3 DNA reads TGTGCCAGCTCACCACCTGGGGGGATGGCTTTCTTT. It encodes CASSPPGGMAFF.

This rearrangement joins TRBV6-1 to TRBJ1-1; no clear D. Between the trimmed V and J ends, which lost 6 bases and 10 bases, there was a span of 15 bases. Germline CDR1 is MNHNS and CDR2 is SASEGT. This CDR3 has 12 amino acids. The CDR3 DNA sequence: TGTGCCAGCAGAGGACCCGTCCTAGCAGCTTTCTTT. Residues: CASRGPVLAAFF.

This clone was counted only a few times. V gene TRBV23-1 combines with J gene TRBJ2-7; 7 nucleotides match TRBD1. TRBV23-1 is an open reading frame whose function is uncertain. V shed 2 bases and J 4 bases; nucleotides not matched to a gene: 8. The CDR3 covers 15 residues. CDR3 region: CASSQRRDSPYEQYF. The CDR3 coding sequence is TGCGCCAGCAGTCAACGCCGGGACAGCCCTTACGAGCAGTACTTC.

Written as DNA, the CDR3 is TGTGCCAGCACTGTCGGCAGTCTTTGGGATTCACCCCTCCACTTT. This codes for CASTVGSLWDSPLHF. V and J are TRBV2 and TRBJ1-6; the D is unclear. This CDR3 spans 15 amino acids. V was shortened by 7 bases and J by 8 bases, with 18 bases between the two germline ends. Germline CDR1 is SNHLY and CDR2 is FYNNEI.

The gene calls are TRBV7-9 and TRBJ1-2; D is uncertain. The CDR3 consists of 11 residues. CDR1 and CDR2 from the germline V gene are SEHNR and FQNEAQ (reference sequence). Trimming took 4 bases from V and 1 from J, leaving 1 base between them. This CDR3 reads CASSYNYGYTF. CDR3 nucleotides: TGTGCCAGCAGCTATAACTATGGCTACACCTTC.

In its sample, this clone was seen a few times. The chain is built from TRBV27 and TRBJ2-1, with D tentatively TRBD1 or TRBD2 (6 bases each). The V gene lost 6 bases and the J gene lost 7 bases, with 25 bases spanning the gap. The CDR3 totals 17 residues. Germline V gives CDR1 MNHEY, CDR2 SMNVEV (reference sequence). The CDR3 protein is CASSSSPKGGFWNEQFF. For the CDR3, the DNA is TGTGCCAGCAGCTCCAGCCCCAAGGGGGGCTTTTGGAATGAGCAGTTCTTC.

DNA of the CDR3: TGCAGCGTTCAGGATCAGGTCGCAGATGGCTACACCTTC. Protein sequence: CSVQDQVADGYTF. This chain joins TRBV29-1 and TRBJ1-2; no clear D. CDR1 and CDR2 from the germline V gene are SQVTM and ANQGSEA. The CDR3 extends over 13 amino acids. Trimming stripped 5 bases from V and 6 bases from J, with 16 bases between.

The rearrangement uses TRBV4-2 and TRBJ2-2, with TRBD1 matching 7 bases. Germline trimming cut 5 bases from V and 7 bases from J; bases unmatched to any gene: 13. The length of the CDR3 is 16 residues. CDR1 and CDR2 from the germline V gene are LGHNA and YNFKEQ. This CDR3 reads CASSSGRGGRGGELFF. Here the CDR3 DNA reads TGTGCCAGCAGCTCGGGCCGAGGGGGCAGGGGCGGGGAGCTGTTTTTT.

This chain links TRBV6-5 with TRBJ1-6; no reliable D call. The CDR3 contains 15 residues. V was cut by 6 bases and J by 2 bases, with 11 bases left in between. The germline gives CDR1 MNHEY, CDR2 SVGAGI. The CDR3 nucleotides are TGTGCCAGCAGCCGGACCGATGCCTATAATTCACCCCTCCACTTT. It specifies CASSRTDAYNSPLHF.

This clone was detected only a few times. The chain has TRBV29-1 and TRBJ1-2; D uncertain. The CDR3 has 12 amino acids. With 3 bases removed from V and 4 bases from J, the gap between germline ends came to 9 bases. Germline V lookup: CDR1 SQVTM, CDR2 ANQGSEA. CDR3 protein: CSVDGPFYGYTF. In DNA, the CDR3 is TGCAGCGTTGATGGTCCTTTCTATGGCTACACCTTC.

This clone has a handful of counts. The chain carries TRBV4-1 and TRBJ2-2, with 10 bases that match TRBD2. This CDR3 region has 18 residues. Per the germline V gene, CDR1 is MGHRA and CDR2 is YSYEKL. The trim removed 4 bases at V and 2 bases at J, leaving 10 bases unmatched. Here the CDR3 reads CASSPRASGGTNTGELFF. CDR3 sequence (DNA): TGCGCCAGCAGCCCAAGGGCTAGCGGGGGCACTAACACCGGGGAGCTGTTTTTT.

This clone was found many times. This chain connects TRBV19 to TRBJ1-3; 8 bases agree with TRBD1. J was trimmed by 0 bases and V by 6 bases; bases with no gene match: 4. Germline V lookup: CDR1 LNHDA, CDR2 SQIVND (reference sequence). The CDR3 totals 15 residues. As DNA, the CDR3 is TGTGCCAGTAGGACCGGGACAGGCTCTGGAAACACCATATATTTT. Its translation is CASRTGTGSGNTIYF. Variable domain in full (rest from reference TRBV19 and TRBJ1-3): DGGITQSPKYLFRKEGQNVTLSCEQNLNHDAMYWYRQDPGQGLRLIYYSQIVNDFQKGDIAEGYSVSREKKESFPLTVTSAQKNPTAFYLCASRTGTGSGNTIYFGEGSWLTVV.